The T cell receptor beta chain described here comes from a study of shared clonotypes between healthy human individuals (dated by TCRdb to about 2020). Regarding the research as a whole: The cohort included three men and a couple of women between 18 and 49 years of age. Blood TCR repertoires of about five healthy adults were deeply sequenced to estimate repertoire size and the extent of clonotype sharing between individuals. Between about 0.8 and 9 billion PBMCs per donor were obtained by leukapheresis. Per donor, three plates each were used for CD4 naive and CD4 memory, two for CD8 naive, and one for CD8 memory. To increase sequencing depth and limit assay-specific biases, TCR repertoire library preparation and sequencing were carried out by different laboratories using diverse techniques.

General study outcomes and caveats: Sampling was restricted to blood, and TCR repertoires in tissues likely differ from the TCR repertoires found in blood. Based on pairwise subsampling, the degree of clonotype sharing among donors was expected to be affected by sequencing depth. Larger estimated clonotype richness was generally found for naive subsets than for memory subsets. Because the study included only a small number of donors, the genetic and exposure-history diversity represented was limited. Sharing across several donors was observed for about 5% of naive CD4, under 4% of naive CD8, 2% to 2.5% of memory CD4, and roughly 0.43% of memory CD8 clonotypes. Clonotypes shared by all four sorted-subset donors showed higher generation probabilities than non-shared clonotypes. Incomplete sequencing was indicated by rarefaction of sorted-subset datasets, despite the large sequencing depth.

Donors were healthy HIV-negative adults with no recently reported acute infections or vaccinations. Only Caucasian adults living in Nashville, Tennessee, USA were represented among the donors. CD4+ T cells were enriched by magnetic negative selection, after which naive cells were positively selected on CD45RA and the negative fraction was taken as the memory subset. Blood was obtained by leukapheresis, after which PBMCs were separated by Ficoll-Histopaque density gradient centrifugation and cryopreserved in liquid nitrogen vapor phase. Analytical flow cytometry was used to check the purity and quantity of each magnetically sorted T cell population. Genomic DNA was isolated from each sorted fraction and quantified by UV absorbance on a Nanodrop 2000c. As encoded in the germline V gene (reference sequence), CDR1 is LNHDA while CDR2 is SQIVND. Trimmed from V: 5 bases; trimmed from J: 0 bases; junction bases lacking a gene match: 11. The CDR3 runs 18 amino acids, cysteine and phenylalanine included. Here the CDR3 DNA is all that survives: 54 bases in frame from base 1.

Using the deep immunoSEQ assay, multiplex PCR amplified TCR CDR3 regions from genomic DNA. For each cell subset, the extracted genomic DNA was distributed evenly across all wells of several immunoSEQ 96-well plates, and each plate served as one replicate. Each replicate PCR for sorted subsets received about 180 ng genomic DNA, equal to about 30,000 T cell genomes. Purified libraries were quantified with a Qubit 3.0 fluorometer, sized on a Bioanalyzer 2100, and re-quantified with the KAPA Library Quantification kit. Every immunoSEQ 96-well plate was sequenced on a dedicated single-read 150-cycle Illumina NextSeq 550 flow cell. The paper's data handling went like this. Because only junctional sequences without quality scores were contained in the immunoSEQ output, filtering matching that applied to full-length reads could not be performed. To assign V/J genes and CDR3, sequences were annotated using PyIR, a Python wrapper for IgBLAST v1.9, with IMGT germline references. Reads were removed for weak V/J assignments (E-value above 1e-6), missing CDR3, stop codons, out-of-frame junctions, or ambiguous translated residues. V3J clonotypes were defined by identical inferred V gene, J gene, and CDR3 amino acid sequence. The percentage overlap between two repertoires was calculated by dividing the number of shared unique clonotypes by the size of the smaller repertoire. Richness of each repertoire was evaluated using RTK rarefaction, the Chao1 estimator, and Recon v2.1 estimates of unobserved clonotypes. OLGA was used to compute generation probabilities for all TCRbeta clonotypes that the gDNA method yielded from several donors. Drawn from immuneACCESS, this table holds only the in-frame rearrangements with V and J called that TCRdb kept. Clones are partly lost; checked studies trace under half to an unresolved V gene and leave the rest unexplained. V and J calls and clone size come straight from that table; D and trimming were deduced from the DNA. Here the sample has approximately 2.4 million clones; 95% occur a single time. The biggest ten clones account for approximately 0.13% of the sample.

Remarks on this clone: Its cognate antigen has yet to be identified. No clone much larger than this one lies a single base away; base qualities are absent.

The receptor was isolated from a young man in good health. The sample was naive CD4+ T cells sorted from blood. The sample's cell subset or site label, decoded: CD45RA+ positively selected. The sequence joins TRBV19 to TRBJ1-5; 9 bases in the middle match TRBD1. The CDR3 has the sequence CASSFSGQGGNSNQPQHF. Read as DNA, the sequence is TGTGCCAGTAGTTTCTCGGGACAGGGTGGAAATAGCAATCAGCCCCAGCATTTT.